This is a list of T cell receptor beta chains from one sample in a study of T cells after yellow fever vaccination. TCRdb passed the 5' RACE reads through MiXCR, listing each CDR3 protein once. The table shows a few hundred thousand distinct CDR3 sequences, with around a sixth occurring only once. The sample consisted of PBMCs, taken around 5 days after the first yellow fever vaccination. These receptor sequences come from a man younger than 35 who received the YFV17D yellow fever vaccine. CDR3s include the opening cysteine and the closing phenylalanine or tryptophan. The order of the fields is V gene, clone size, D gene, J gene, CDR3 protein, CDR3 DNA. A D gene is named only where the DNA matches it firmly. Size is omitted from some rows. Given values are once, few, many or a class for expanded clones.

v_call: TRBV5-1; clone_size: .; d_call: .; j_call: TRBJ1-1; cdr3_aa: CASSLAERNTEAFF; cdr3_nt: TGCGCCAGCAGCTTGGCCGAGCGGAACACTGAAGCTTTCTTT
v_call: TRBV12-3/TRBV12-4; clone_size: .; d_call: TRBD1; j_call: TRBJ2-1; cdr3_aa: CASSHVKGANYNEQFF; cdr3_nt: TGTGCCAGCAGCCACGTAAAGGGGGCCAACTACAATGAGCAGTTCTTC
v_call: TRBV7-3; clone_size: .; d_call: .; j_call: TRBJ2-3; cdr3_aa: CASSLTLGGAQDTQYF; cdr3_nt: TGTGCCAGCAGCTTAACCTTGGGGGGGGCCCAAGATACGCAGTATTTT
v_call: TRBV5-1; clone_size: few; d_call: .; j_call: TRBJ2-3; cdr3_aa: CASSFGLITDTQYF; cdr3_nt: TGCGCCAGCAGCTTTGGTCTCATCACAGATACGCAGTATTTT
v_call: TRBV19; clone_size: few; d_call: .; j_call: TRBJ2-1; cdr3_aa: CASSFGLNEQFF; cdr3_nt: TGTGCCAGTAGTTTCGGACTCAATGAGCAGTTCTTC
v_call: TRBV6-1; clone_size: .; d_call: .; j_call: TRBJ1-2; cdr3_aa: CASSEAPAGSYGYTF; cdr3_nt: TGTGCCAGCAGTGAGGCCCCCGCAGGGAGCTATGGCTACACCTTC
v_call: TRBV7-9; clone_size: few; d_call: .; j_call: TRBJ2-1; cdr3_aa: CASSSSWGIYNEQFF; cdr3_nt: TGTGCCAGCAGCTCATCGTGGGGGATATACAATGAGCAGTTCTTC
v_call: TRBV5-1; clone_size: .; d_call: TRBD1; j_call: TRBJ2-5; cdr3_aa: CASRQGAGETQYF; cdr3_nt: TGCGCCAGCAGACAGGGGGCCGGAGAGACCCAGTACTTC
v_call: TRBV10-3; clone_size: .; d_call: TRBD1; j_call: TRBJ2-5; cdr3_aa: CAISGTGTETQYF; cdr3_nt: TGTGCCATCAGTGGGACAGGGACAGAGACCCAGTACTTC
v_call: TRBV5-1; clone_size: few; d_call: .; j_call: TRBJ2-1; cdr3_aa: CASSFAGPMRRVNEQFF; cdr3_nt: TGCGCCAGCAGCTTTGCAGGACCCATGCGGCGAGTCAATGAGCAGTTCTTC
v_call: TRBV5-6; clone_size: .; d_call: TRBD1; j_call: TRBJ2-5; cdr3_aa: CASSIRQGIETQYF; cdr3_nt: TGTGCCAGCAGCATCAGACAGGGGATCGAGACCCAGTACTTC